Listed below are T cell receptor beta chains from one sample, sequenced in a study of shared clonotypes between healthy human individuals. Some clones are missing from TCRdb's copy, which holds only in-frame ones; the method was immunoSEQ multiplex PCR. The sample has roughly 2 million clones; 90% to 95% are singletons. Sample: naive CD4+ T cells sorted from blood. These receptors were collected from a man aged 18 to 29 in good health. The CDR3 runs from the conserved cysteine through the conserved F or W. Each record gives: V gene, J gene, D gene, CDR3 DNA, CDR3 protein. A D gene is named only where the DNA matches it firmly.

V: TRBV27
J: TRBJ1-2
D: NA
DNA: TGTGCCAGCAGTTACCGGGAGGGTTCCTATGGCTACACCTTC
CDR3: CASSYREGSYGYTF

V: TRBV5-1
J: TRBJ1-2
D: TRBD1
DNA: TGCGCCAGCAGCTCCGGACAGGGGAGCTATGGCTACACCTTC
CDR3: CASSSGQGSYGYTF

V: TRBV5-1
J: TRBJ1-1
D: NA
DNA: TGCGCCAGCAGCTTGGCTTACTCCAACACTGAAGCTTTCTTT
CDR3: CASSLAYSNTEAFF

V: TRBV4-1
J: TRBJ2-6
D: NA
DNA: TGCGCCAGCAGCCAACCGGCAGGCTACATATCTGGGGCCAACGTCCTGACTTTC
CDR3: CASSQPAGYISGANVLTF

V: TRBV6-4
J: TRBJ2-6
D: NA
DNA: TGTGCCAGCAGCGAGCAACAGGTTACTGGGGCCAACGTCCTGACTTTC
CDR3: CASSEQQVTGANVLTF

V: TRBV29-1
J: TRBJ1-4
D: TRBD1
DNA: TGCAGCGTACTCATTGGGACAGGGGGAGAAAAACTGTTTTTT
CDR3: CSVLIGTGGEKLFF

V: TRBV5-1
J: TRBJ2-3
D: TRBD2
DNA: TGCGCCAGCAGCCATACTAGCGGGAGGGCCGTGGGGTCAGATACGCAGTATTTT
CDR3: CASSHTSGRAVGSDTQYF

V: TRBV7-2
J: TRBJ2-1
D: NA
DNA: TGTGCCAGCAGCCTTAGCGGAAGCTCCTACAATGAGCAGTTCTTC
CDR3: CASSLSGSSYNEQFF

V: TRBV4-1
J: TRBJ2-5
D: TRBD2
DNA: TGCGCCAGCAGCCCCCGGACTAGCGGGACATACCAAGAGACCCAGTACTTC
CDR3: CASSPRTSGTYQETQYF

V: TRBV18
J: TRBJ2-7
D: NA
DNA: TGTGCCAGCTCACCACAGGACACGTCCTACGAGCAGTACTTC
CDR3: CASSPQDTSYEQYF